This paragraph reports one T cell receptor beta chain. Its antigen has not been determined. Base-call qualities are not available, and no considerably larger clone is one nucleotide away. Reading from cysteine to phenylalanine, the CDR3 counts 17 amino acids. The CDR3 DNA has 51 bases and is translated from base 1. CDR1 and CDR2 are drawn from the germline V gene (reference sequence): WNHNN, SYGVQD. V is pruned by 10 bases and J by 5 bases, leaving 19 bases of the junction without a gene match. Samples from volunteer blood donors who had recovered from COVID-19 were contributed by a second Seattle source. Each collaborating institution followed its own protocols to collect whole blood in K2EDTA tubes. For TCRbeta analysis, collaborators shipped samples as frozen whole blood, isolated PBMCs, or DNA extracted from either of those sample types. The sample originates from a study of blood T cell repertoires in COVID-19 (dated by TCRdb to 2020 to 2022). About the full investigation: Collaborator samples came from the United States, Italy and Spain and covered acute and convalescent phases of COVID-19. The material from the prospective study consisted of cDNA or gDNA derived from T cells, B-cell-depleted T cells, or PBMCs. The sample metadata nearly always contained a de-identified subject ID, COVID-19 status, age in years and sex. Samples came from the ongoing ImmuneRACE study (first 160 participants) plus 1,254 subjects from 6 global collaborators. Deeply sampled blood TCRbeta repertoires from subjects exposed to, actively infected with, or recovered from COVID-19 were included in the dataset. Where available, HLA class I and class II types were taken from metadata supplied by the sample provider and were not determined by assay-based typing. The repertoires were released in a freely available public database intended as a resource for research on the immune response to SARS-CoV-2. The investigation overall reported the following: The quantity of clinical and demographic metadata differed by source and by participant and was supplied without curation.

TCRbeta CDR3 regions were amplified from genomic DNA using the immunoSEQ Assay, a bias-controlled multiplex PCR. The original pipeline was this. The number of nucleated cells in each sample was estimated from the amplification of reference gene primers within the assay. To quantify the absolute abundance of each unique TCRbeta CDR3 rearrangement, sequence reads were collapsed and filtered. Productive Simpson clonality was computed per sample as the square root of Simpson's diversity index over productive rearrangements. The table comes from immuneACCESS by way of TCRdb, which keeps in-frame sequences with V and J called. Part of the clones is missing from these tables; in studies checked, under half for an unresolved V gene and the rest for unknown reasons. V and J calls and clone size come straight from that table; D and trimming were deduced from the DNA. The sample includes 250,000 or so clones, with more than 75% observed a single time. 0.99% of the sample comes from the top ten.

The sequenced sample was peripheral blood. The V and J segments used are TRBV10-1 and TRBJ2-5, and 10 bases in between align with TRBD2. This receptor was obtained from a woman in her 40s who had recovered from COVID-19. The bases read TGCGCCACCCCCAGGCGGGGCCTAGCGGGAGTGTGGGAGACCCAGTACTTC. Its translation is CATPRRGLAGVWETQYF.